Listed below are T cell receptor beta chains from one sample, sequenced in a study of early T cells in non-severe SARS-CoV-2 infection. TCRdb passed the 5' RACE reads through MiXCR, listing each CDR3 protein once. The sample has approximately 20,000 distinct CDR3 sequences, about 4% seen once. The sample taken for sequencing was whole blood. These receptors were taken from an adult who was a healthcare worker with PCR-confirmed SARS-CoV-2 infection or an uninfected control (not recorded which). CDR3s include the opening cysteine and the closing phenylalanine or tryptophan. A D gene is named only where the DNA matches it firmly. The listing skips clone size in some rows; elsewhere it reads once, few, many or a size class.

DNA: TGTGCCAGCAGTTACTCCTCCCTCGGTATCAATGAAAAACTGTTTTTT
CDR3: CASSYSSLGINEKLFF
size: many
V: TRBV6-5
J: TRBJ1-4
D: -

DNA: TGTGCCAGCAGCTTAATGGGATTGGACGGAGAGACCCAGTACTTC
CDR3: CASSLMGLDGETQYF
size: many
V: TRBV7-3
J: TRBJ2-5
D: -

DNA: TGCGCCAGCAGCCAAGAACTAGCGGGGGTCTACGAGCAGTACTTC
CDR3: CASSQELAGVYEQYF
size: many
V: TRBV4-1
J: TRBJ2-7
D: TRBD2

DNA: TGTGCCAGCAGCTCGGGCTGGGGACCTCGGACCGGGGAGCTGTTTTTT
CDR3: CASSSGWGPRTGELFF
size: few
V: TRBV5-6
J: TRBJ2-2
D: -

DNA: TGTGCCAGCAGCGTAGGGGGGGCCCAGAACACTGAAGCTTTCTTT
CDR3: CASSVGGAQNTEAFF
size: many
V: TRBV9
J: TRBJ1-1
D: -

DNA: TGTGCCAGCAGTTCCCGACAGGGCAGTGACTATGGCTACACCTTC
CDR3: CASSSRQGSDYGYTF
size: many
V: TRBV12-3/TRBV12-4
J: TRBJ1-2
D: TRBD1

DNA: TGTGCCCTTACCCGGGGCGACGCGGGAGAGACCCAGTACTTC
CDR3: CALTRGDAGETQYF
size: many
V: TRBV6-1
J: TRBJ2-5
D: -

DNA: TGTGCTAGTGGTTCCCTCGTGGGGGCCAAAAACATTCAGTACTTC
CDR3: CASGSLVGAKNIQYF
size: -
V: TRBV12-5
J: TRBJ2-4
D: -

DNA: TGCAGTGCTAGAGAGGGAGAGCGCTATGGCTACACCTTC
CDR3: CSAREGERYGYTF
size: many
V: TRBV20-1
J: TRBJ1-2
D: -

DNA: TGTGCCAGCAGCGCTCTAAGCGGCTCCTATAATTCACCCCTCCACTTT
CDR3: CASSALSGSYNSPLHF
size: many
V: TRBV25-1
J: TRBJ1-6
D: -

DNA: TGTGCCAGCAGTTACTCGGACAGGGGGACCGGGGAGCTGTTTTTT
CDR3: CASSYSDRGTGELFF
size: many
V: TRBV6-2/TRBV6-3
J: TRBJ2-2
D: TRBD1

DNA: TGTGCCAGTAGTACCAGACAGGGTCCCTACGAGCAGTACTTC
CDR3: CASSTRQGPYEQYF
size: many
V: TRBV19
J: TRBJ2-7
D: TRBD1

DNA: TGCGCCAGCAGCCAGGACGTAGGGGCTCTTAATGAAAAACTGTTTTTT
CDR3: CASSQDVGALNEKLFF
size: many
V: TRBV4-3
J: TRBJ1-4
D: -

DNA: TGCGCCAGCAGCAAAACAGGGGGAGGTGAGCAGTTCTTC
CDR3: CASSKTGGGEQFF
size: many
V: TRBV5-1
J: TRBJ2-1
D: TRBD1

DNA: TGTGCCAGCAGCATACTGGGGGGAGGAGCAGATACGCAGTATTTT
CDR3: CASSILGGGADTQYF
size: many
V: TRBV7-2
J: TRBJ2-3
D: -

DNA: TGTGCCAGCAGTTCTCAGGGAAACACTGAAGCTTTCTTT
CDR3: CASSSQGNTEAFF
size: -
V: TRBV12-3/TRBV12-4
J: TRBJ1-1
D: -

DNA: TGCGCCAGCATGGGGAGCGGGGGGGCCGAAGGGGAGACCCAGTACTTC
CDR3: CASMGSGGAEGETQYF
size: many
V: TRBV10-2
J: TRBJ2-5
D: TRBD2

DNA: TGTGCCAGCAGCGTTCGGACAGGGGGATCAGATACGCAGTATTTT
CDR3: CASSVRTGGSDTQYF
size: medium-sized
V: TRBV7-6
J: TRBJ2-3
D: TRBD1

DNA: TGTGCCAGCAATCACATGGGGGGCTATGGCTACACCTTC
CDR3: CASNHMGGYGYTF
size: many
V: TRBV6-5
J: TRBJ1-2
D: -

DNA: TGTGCCAGCAGTGATTTAGCGGGTCAAGAGACCCAGTACTTC
CDR3: CASSDLAGQETQYF
size: many
V: TRBV2
J: TRBJ2-5
D: TRBD2

DNA: TGTGCCAGCAGCTTGGAATCTCGGATTTACTATGGCTACACCTTC
CDR3: CASSLESRIYYGYTF
size: medium-sized
V: TRBV5-5
J: TRBJ1-2
D: -

DNA: TGCGCCAGCAGCAGGACTAGCCGCGGAAGCACAGATACGCAGTATTTT
CDR3: CASSRTSRGSTDTQYF
size: many
V: TRBV5-1
J: TRBJ2-3
D: TRBD2

DNA: TGCGCCAGCAGCTTGGAGTTCGGGGGATCCTATGGCTACACCTTC
CDR3: CASSLEFGGSYGYTF
size: many
V: TRBV5-1
J: TRBJ1-2
D: -

DNA: TGTGCCAGCAGTGGACAGGGGGCCGGCTCCTACAATGAGCAGTTCTTC
CDR3: CASSGQGAGSYNEQFF
size: many
V: TRBV6-6
J: TRBJ2-1
D: TRBD1

DNA: TGTGCCTGGAGTAGACAGGGCCTCGCTGGGGCCAACGTCCTGACTTTC
CDR3: CAWSRQGLAGANVLTF
size: many
V: TRBV30
J: TRBJ2-6
D: TRBD1

DNA: TGTGCCAGTAGTATCATCGGGGTAGGGAAGAGCTCTGGAAACACCATATATTTT
CDR3: CASSIIGVGKSSGNTIYF
size: -
V: TRBV19
J: TRBJ1-3
D: -

DNA: TGTGCCATCAGAGCCGCCACCGGGCAGCTTCTCTCCTACGAGCAGTACTTC
CDR3: CAIRAATGQLLSYEQYF
size: many
V: TRBV6-2/TRBV6-3
J: TRBJ2-7
D: -

DNA: TGTGCCAGCAGCCGCCTCGACAGGAATTCACCCCTCCACTTT
CDR3: CASSRLDRNSPLHF
size: -
V: TRBV3-1
J: TRBJ1-6
D: -

DNA: TGTGCCACCAGCCGGGACAGGGGGCCCTACGAGCAGTACTTC
CDR3: CATSRDRGPYEQYF
size: many
V: TRBV15
J: TRBJ2-7
D: TRBD1

DNA: TGTGCCAGCAGTTCCCCTAAACGGGCCACTCAGGCGGATACGCAGTATTTT
CDR3: CASSSPKRATQADTQYF
size: many
V: TRBV6-5
J: TRBJ2-3
D: -